This T cell receptor (beta chain) emerged from a study of blood T cell repertoires in COVID-19 (dated by TCRdb to the early 2020s). General notes on the study: Samples covering the acute and convalescent phases of COVID-19 were provided by collaborators in the United States, Italy and Spain. The material from the prospective study consisted of cDNA or gDNA derived from T cells, B-cell-depleted T cells, or PBMCs. Deeply sampled blood TCRbeta repertoires from subjects exposed to, actively infected with, or recovered from COVID-19 were included in the dataset. The repertoires were made available in a free public database intended to serve as a resource for research on the immune response to SARS-CoV-2. The samples were drawn from two sources: the first 160 participants of the ongoing ImmuneRACE study, and about 1,300 subjects contributed by 6 global collaborators. Nearly every sample came with metadata listing a de-identified subject ID, COVID-19 status, age in years and sex. HLA class I and class II types, where available, came from metadata supplied by the sample provider rather than from assay-based typing. Broad study findings and their caveats: The quantity of clinical and demographic metadata differed by source and by participant and was supplied without curation.

Regarding this clone: Its specific antigen is unknown. The sample holds no much larger clone one base away, and base qualities are not on file.

Enrolling through a virtual design, the prospective study's participants ranged in age from about 18 to 89 years and lived across about two dozen United States geographic areas. To assign participants to cohorts, the prospective study relied on clinical history that participants themselves reported in a screening survey and a study questionnaire. Recovered participants in ImmuneRACE Cohort 3 were defined by two consecutive negative NP/OP PCR tests, clearance by a healthcare professional, or resolution of symptoms. Mobile phlebotomists in the prospective study collected whole blood, serum and a nasopharyngeal or oropharyngeal swab from every participant. Additional blood draws and questionnaires over an approximately two-month period could optionally be provided by prospective study participants. Before DNA extraction, prospective study blood samples were shipped either frozen or at room temperature.

TCRbeta CDR3 regions were amplified from genomic DNA using the immunoSEQ Assay, a bias-controlled multiplex PCR. For the original study's pipeline: The number of nucleated cells in each sample was estimated by amplification of reference gene primers within the assay. Sequence reads were collapsed and filtered to measure the absolute abundance of every unique TCRbeta CDR3 rearrangement. For each sample, productive Simpson clonality was calculated by taking the square root of Simpson's diversity index across productive rearrangements. Held by TCRdb, this immuneACCESS table contains in-frame sequences only and omits some clones. Under half of the omission traces to an unresolved V gene where checked; the cause of the rest is unknown. That table furnishes V, J and clone size, whereas the DNA furnished D and trimming. The table for this sample lists 190,000 or so clones; 85% of them were counted only once. The ten biggest clones cover 15% to 20% of the sample.

The sample comprised PBMCs or T cells enriched from blood (not recorded which). This receptor was taken from a man aged 40-55 years who had recovered from COVID-19.

The DNA sequence is as follows: TGTGCCAGCAGTTACGACAGGCTGGGCACTGAAGCTTTCTTT. It translates to CASSYDRLGTEAFF. In this chain, TRBV6-5 is recombined with TRBJ1-1; the D region possibly corresponds to TRBD1 (6 bases align). V loses 2 bases, J loses 4 bases, and the germline ends lie 11 bases apart. CDR3 length: 14 amino acids, cysteine to phenylalanine. The entry retains the CDR3 DNA only, 42 bases that are in frame from base 1. The germline V gene yields MNHEY for CDR1 and SVGAGI for CDR2.